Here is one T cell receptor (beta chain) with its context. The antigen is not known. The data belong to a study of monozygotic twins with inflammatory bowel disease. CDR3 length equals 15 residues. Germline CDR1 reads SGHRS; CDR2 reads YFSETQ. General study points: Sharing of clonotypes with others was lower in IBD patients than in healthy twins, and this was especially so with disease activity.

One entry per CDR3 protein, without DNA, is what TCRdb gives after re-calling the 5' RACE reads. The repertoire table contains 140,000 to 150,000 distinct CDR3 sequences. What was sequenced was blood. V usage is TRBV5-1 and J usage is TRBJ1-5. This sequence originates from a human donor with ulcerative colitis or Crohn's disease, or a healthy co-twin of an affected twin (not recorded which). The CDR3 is CASSLDGDSNQPQHF. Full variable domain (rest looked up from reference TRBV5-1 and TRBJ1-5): KAGVTQTPRYLIKTRGQQVTLSCSPISGHRSVSWYQQTPGQGLQFLFEYFSETQRNKGNFPGRFSGRQFSNSRSEMNVSTLELGDSALYLCASSLDGDSNQPQHFGDGTRLSIL.